The 31 T cell receptor beta chains below come from one sample, sequenced in a study of cytomegalovirus exposure and HLA in healthy donors. PCR was performed using 60 Vbeta and 13 Jbeta primers. This table comes from immunoSEQ multiplex PCR, and its TCRdb copy is limited to in-frame clones, with some not included. The sample has 63,000 or so clones; around 73% are singletons. Sequenced material: PBMCs. The source of these receptors is a man aged 50-59 years in good health and CMV-seronegative.

A few counts support this clone. This chain connects TRBV30 to TRBJ1-6; 9 bases fit TRBD1. Germline lookup yields CDR1 GTSNPN and CDR2 SVGIG (reference sequence). V lost 4 bases, J lost 8 bases, and 3 bases stayed unmatched. The CDR3 runs 13 residues. This CDR3 reads CAWIRDRDSPLHF. The CDR3 DNA sequence: TGTGCCTGGATCCGGGACAGGGATTCACCCCTCCACTTT.

This chain joins TRBV19 and TRBJ1-2; D not resolved. The CDR3 extends over 12 amino acids. The germline V gene encodes CDR1 LNHDA and CDR2 SQIVND (reference sequence). V gave up 3 bases and J gave up 5 bases, with 7 bases separating them. The CDR3 coding sequence is TGTGCCAGTAGTATGCCGGTTTATGGCTACACCTTC. It codes for CASSMPVYGYTF. The full variable domain, rest sourced from reference TRBV19 and TRBJ1-2, is DGGITQSPKYLFRKEGQNVTLSCEQNLNHDAMYWYRQDPGQGLRLIYYSQIVNDFQKGDIAEGYSVSREKKESFPLTVTSAQKNPTAFYLCASSMPVYGYTFGSGTRLTVV.

V gene TRBV29-1 combines with J gene TRBJ2-1; 8 bases fit TRBD1. The germline CDR1 and CDR2 sequences are SQVTM and ANQGSEA. V trimming: 4 bases; J trimming: 2 bases; junction bases outside the gene matches: 10. This CDR3 is 16 amino acids long. CDR3 coding DNA: TGCAGCGTTGTCTCGGTGGGACAGGCCGCCTACAATGAGCAGTTCTTC. Its protein is CSVVSVGQAAYNEQFF.

V and J are TRBV30 and TRBJ1-5; 7 bases are a match to TRBD1. Germline V lookup: CDR1 GTSNPN, CDR2 SVGIG (reference sequence). After removal of 5 bases from V and 4 bases from J, the junction contained 8 bases not matched to a gene. The CDR3 sequence is 14 residues long. In DNA form, the CDR3 reads TGTGCCTGGGCCTTAGGGACAGCTAATCAGCCCCAGCATTTT. It is translated as CAWALGTANQPQHF.

This clone was counted between two and nine times. V is TRBV9 and J is TRBJ1-5; D gene ambiguous. Trimming took off 3 bases at V and 0 bases at J, with 10 bases between the two ends. This CDR3 is 15 amino acids long. CDR1 and CDR2 from the germline V gene are SGDLS and YYNGEE. For the CDR3, the DNA is TGTGCCAGCAGCGCCATCGGGGATAGCAATCAGCCCCAGCATTTT. This encodes CASSAIGDSNQPQHF.

This clone was observed a handful of times. The chain has TRBV9 and TRBJ2-7; TRBD1 matches at 9 bases. CDR1 SGDLS and CDR2 YYNGEE come from the germline V gene. The CDR3 consists of 13 residues. V trimming: 2 bases; J trimming: 9 bases; junction bases outside the gene matches: 6. The CDR3 region is CASSVGTGSAQYF. Written as DNA, the CDR3 is TGTGCCAGCAGCGTTGGGACAGGGAGCGCGCAGTACTTC. The variable domain in full, with the rest retrieved from reference TRBV9 and TRBJ2-7, is DSGVTQTPKHLITATGQRVTLRCSPRSGDLSVYWYQQSLDQGLQFLIQYYNGEERAKGNILERFSAQQFPDLHSELNLSSLELGDSALYFCASSVGTGSAQYFGPGTRLTVT.

This clone was observed a few times. This sequence joins TRBV6-1 and TRBJ2-2, with 7 bases fitting TRBD1. The CDR3 has 14 amino acids. V was clipped by 4 bases and J by 5 bases; unmatched bases: 4. CDR1 and CDR2 from the germline V gene are MNHNS and SASEGT. The CDR3 is CASSGQGATGELFF. The CDR3 nucleotides read TGTGCCAGCAGTGGACAGGGAGCAACCGGGGAGCTGTTTTTT.

The chain combines TRBV9 with TRBJ2-6, with D possibly matching TRBD1 (5 bases). The ends were cut back, 4 bases at V and 0 bases at J, with 5 bases in the middle. The CDR3 totals 14 residues. The V gene's germline CDR1 is SGDLS and CDR2 YYNGEE. The CDR3 DNA reads as TGTGCCAGCAGCACAGGCTCTGGGGCCAACGTCCTGACTTTC. Protein product: CASSTGSGANVLTF.

The V call is TRBV12-5, the J call TRBJ1-5, with 7 positions matching TRBD1. Trimming removed 7 bases from V and 6 bases from J; junction bases left unmatched: 6. Germline lookup yields CDR1 LGHNT and CDR2 FRNRAP. The length of the CDR3 is 13 residues. The DNA for the CDR3 is TGTGCTAGTGTCGACAGGGTTTCTCAGCCCCAGCATTTT. Its translation: CASVDRVSQPQHF.

As for this clone: A much larger clonotype is one base distant, so this may be a read error. The chain combines TRBV6-1 with TRBJ1-1; no clear D gene. Germline V gene lookup returns CDR1 MNHNS and CDR2 SASEGT. The CDR3 spans 15 residues. V was cut by 6 bases and J by 0 bases, with 14 bases left in between. CDR3 region: CASRRLGGLNTEAFF. The CDR3 DNA reads TGTGCCAGCAGACGCCTCGGAGGGTTGAACACTGAAGCTTTCTTT.

This clone was observed a few times. The V call is TRBV5-1, the J call TRBJ2-1; possibly TRBD2 for D (6 bases). Germline values: CDR1 SGHRS, CDR2 YFSETQ. This CDR3 is built from 16 residues. V lost 6 bases, J lost 2 bases, and 18 bases lay in between. CDR3 region: CASTRVEAGPYNEQFF. CDR3 sequence (DNA): TGCGCCAGCACCCGGGTGGAAGCGGGCCCCTACAATGAGCAGTTCTTC.

The V call is TRBV9, the J call TRBJ1-1; TRBD1 matches at 8 bases. CDR3 length: 16 amino acids. Germline assignment: CDR1 SGDLS and CDR2 YYNGEE. The ends lost 3 bases at V and 4 bases at J; junction bases unmatched: 11. CDR3 sequence reads: CASSATPDRVGTEAFF. As DNA, the CDR3 is TGTGCCAGCAGCGCGACCCCGGACAGGGTCGGCACTGAAGCTTTCTTT.

The chain joins TRBV10-1 to TRBJ2-1, with 13 nucleotides matching TRBD2. Germline V gene sequence: CDR1 WNHNN, CDR2 SYGVQD (reference sequence). With 4 bases clipped from V and 5 bases from J, the junction kept 5 bases outside the gene matches. The CDR3 loop spans 16 amino acids. The DNA for the CDR3 is TGCGCCAGCAGTGCCGCGGGACTAGCGGGGAACAATGAGCAGTTCTTC. It is translated as CASSAAGLAGNNEQFF.

The chain joins TRBV2 to TRBJ1-2; D possibly corresponds to TRBD1 (6 bases). The ends were cut back, 7 bases at V and 0 bases at J, with 12 bases in the middle. There are 14 residues in the CDR3. CDR1 and CDR2 from the germline V gene are SNHLY and FYNNEI. The CDR3 spells CASNPGGSNYGYTF. In DNA, the CDR3 is TGTGCCAGCAACCCGGGGGGCTCTAACTATGGCTACACCTTC. The full variable domain, with the rest looked up from reference TRBV2 and TRBJ1-2, is EPEVTQTPSHQVTQMGQEVILRCVPISNHLYFYWYRQILGQKVEFLVSFYNNEISEKSEIFDDQFSVERPDGSNFTLKIRSTKLEDSAMYFCASNPGGSNYGYTFGSGTRLTVV.

This CDR3 is CASSFEQGGSEGTF. CDR3 sequence (DNA): TGTGCCAGCAGCTTTGAACAGGGGGGCTCCGAGGGCACCTTC. The V call is TRBV7-9, the J call TRBJ1-2, with TRBD1 matching over 8 bases. The CDR3 consists of 14 residues. V lost 3 bases and J lost 13; bases outside the gene matches: 13. In germline, CDR1 is SEHNR, CDR2 FQNEAQ (reference sequence).

This clone was counted only a few times. The rearrangement links TRBV6-4 to TRBJ2-3; 10 bases agree with TRBD2. Germline V gene sequence: CDR1 MRHNA, CDR2 SNTAGT. The CDR3 runs to 14 residues. Trimming cost V 0 bases and J 6 bases; bases outside gene matches: 0. The DNA for the CDR3 is TGTGCCAGCAGTGACTCTAGCGGGGGGGATACGCAGTATTTT. Translation: CASSDSSGGDTQYF.

This chain links TRBV9 with TRBJ2-4, with 10 bases identical to TRBD1. The germline CDR1 and CDR2 sequences are SGDLS and YYNGEE. This CDR3 has 15 amino acids. V dropped 0 bases and J dropped 7; count of bases not matched to a gene: 4. DNA of the CDR3: TGTGCCAGCAGCGTAGCCGGACAGGGGGTCAACATTCAGTACTTC. Its translation: CASSVAGQGVNIQYF.

The genes are TRBV19 and TRBJ1-6; TRBD1 matches 7 bases. The junction had 19 bases not matched to a gene; V was cut back by 7 bases and J by 7 bases. The CDR3 sequence is 18 residues long. Germline V gene lookup returns CDR1 LNHDA and CDR2 SQIVND (reference sequence). The DNA for the CDR3 is TGTGCCAGTAACCGTTGGACAGGAGGAGCGGTTCGGAATTCACCCCTCCACTTT. It is translated as CASNRWTGGAVRNSPLHF. The whole variable domain, filled in from reference TRBV19 and TRBJ1-6, reads DGGITQSPKYLFRKEGQNVTLSCEQNLNHDAMYWYRQDPGQGLRLIYYSQIVNDFQKGDIAEGYSVSREKKESFPLTVTSAQKNPTAFYLCASNRWTGGAVRNSPLHFGNGTRLTVT.

This clone was counted only a few times. This rearrangement joins TRBV15 to TRBJ2-5; possibly TRBD2 for D (5 bases). Germline V gene lookup returns CDR1 LNHNV and CDR2 YYDKDF (reference sequence). The length of the CDR3 is 16 residues. Trimming stripped 0 bases from V and 5 bases from J, with 16 bases between. This CDR3 reads CATSRELTSFGETQYF. Here the CDR3 DNA reads TGTGCCACCAGCAGAGAACTAACTAGTTTCGGCGAGACCCAGTACTTC.

The chain combines TRBV6-5 with TRBJ2-7, with D possibly matching TRBD1 (5 bases). The CDR3 totals 15 residues. Looked up from germline, CDR1 is MNHEY and CDR2 is SVGAGI. V gave up 8 bases and J gave up 7 bases, with 24 bases separating them. DNA of the CDR3: TGTGCCAGCCGGTCTCCTTGGGGCCCGACGGAGGAGCAGTACTTC. Translating gives CASRSPWGPTEEQYF.

This chain connects TRBV9 to TRBJ1-2; possible D gene TRBD1, 6 bases. This CDR3 has 16 amino acids. Germline assignment: CDR1 SGDLS and CDR2 YYNGEE. Trimming pared 8 bases from V and 2 bases from J, leaving 22 bases between. The CDR3 loop is CASTIGGGGPNYGYTF. Here the CDR3 DNA reads TGTGCCAGTACGATTGGAGGGGGGGGCCCCAACTATGGCTACACCTTC.

The V call is TRBV15, the J call TRBJ2-5; a possible D gene is TRBD2 (5 bases). This CDR3 contains 15 residues. Looked up from germline, CDR1 is LNHNV and CDR2 is YYDKDF (reference sequence). Trimming removed 2 bases at V and 5 bases at J, with 15 bases between. Here the CDR3 reads CATSRHPGLEETQYF. CDR3 bases: TGTGCCACCAGCAGACACCCGGGGTTGGAGGAGACCCAGTACTTC.

This sequence joins TRBV10-2 and TRBJ2-1; D perhaps matches TRBD1 (7 bases). From germline, CDR1 is WSHSY and CDR2 SAAADI. This CDR3 comprises 14 residues. Trimming shortened V by 7 bases and J by 6 bases, and 16 bases separated the two germline ends. This chain's CDR3 is CASISGGPTNEQFF. The CDR3 DNA reads TGCGCCAGCATATCAGGGGGGCCCACCAATGAGCAGTTCTTC.

As for this clone: The junction differs from germline at one of its ends, possibly a read error. V is TRBV7-7 and J is TRBJ2-5; TRBD1 matches 9 bases. The CDR3 covers 15 residues. The germline gives CDR1 SSHAT, CDR2 FNYEAQ (reference sequence). In nucleotides, the CDR3 is TGTGCTAGCAGCTTAGGTACAGGGGGCGTAGAGACCCAGTACTTC. Protein: CASSLGTGGVETQYF. The complete variable domain, with remaining parts taken from reference TRBV7-7 and TRBJ2-5, reads GAGVSQSPRYKVTKRGQDVTLRCDPISSHATLYWYQQALGQGPEFLTYFNYEAQPDKSGLPSDRFSAERPEGSISTLTIQRTEQRDSAMYRCASSLGTGGVETQYFGPGTRLLVL.

The chain employs TRBV21-1 and TRBJ2-5; TRBD2, the D gene given by the table, was not confirmed from the DNA. TRBV21-1 is classified as a pseudogene. This CDR3 spans 15 amino acids. The CDR3 bases are TGTGCCAACATTTGGGCAAAGGCGGGGAGAGAGACCCAGTACTTC. It is translated as CANIWAKAGRETQYF.

The chain combines TRBV18 with TRBJ2-7; the D is unclear. CDR3 length equals 13 residues. Germline CDR1 KGHSH, CDR2 LQKENI. V was cut by 6 bases and J by 7 bases, with 16 bases left in between. The CDR3 region has the DNA TGTGCCAGCTCGCTCTACGAAGATATGGAGCAGTACTTC. Translation gives CASSLYEDMEQYF.

V and J are TRBV7-9 and TRBJ2-1; unclear D gene. V was trimmed by 8 bases and J by 0 bases, leaving 11 bases between them. The CDR3 runs 14 residues. Germline loops: CDR1 SEHNR, CDR2 FQNEAQ (reference sequence). CDR3 sequence reads: CASGVPSSYNEQFF. The DNA for the CDR3 is TGTGCCAGCGGAGTGCCGAGCTCCTACAATGAGCAGTTCTTC.

This clone was counted once. V usage is TRBV6-1 and J usage is TRBJ2-1; D unresolved. V lost 6 bases, J lost 8 bases, and 20 bases lay in between. The length of the CDR3 is 15 residues. Germline V gene data show CDR1 as MNHNS and CDR2 as SASEGT. CDR3 amino acids: CASSLDDPVWDEQFF. The CDR3 nucleotides are TGTGCCAGCAGCCTAGACGACCCAGTTTGGGATGAGCAGTTCTTC.

The genes are TRBV5-1 and TRBJ2-7; D possibly corresponds to TRBD1 (6 bases). V gave up 2 bases and J gave up 5 bases, with 8 bases separating them. The CDR3 sequence is 12 residues long. CDR1 SGHRS and CDR2 YFSETQ come from the germline V gene. CDR3 in DNA: TGCGCCAGCAGCTTCACAGGGAACGAGCAGTACTTC. Protein product: CASSFTGNEQYF.

This clone occurred a few times. The rearrangement links TRBV30 to TRBJ1-1; the D gene is possibly TRBD1 (6 bases). This CDR3 comprises 13 residues. V was shortened by 8 bases and J by 0 bases, with 13 bases between the two germline ends. From germline, CDR1 is GTSNPN and CDR2 SVGIG (reference sequence). This CDR3 is CARQTGLNTEAFF. Written as DNA, the CDR3 is TGTGCCCGACAGACAGGATTGAACACTGAAGCTTTCTTT. Full variable domain (rest looked up from reference TRBV30 and TRBJ1-1): SQTIHQWPATLVQPVGSPLSLECTVEGTSNPNLYWYRQAAGRGLQLLFYSVGIGQISSEVPQNLSASRPQDRQFILSSKKLLLSDSGFYLCARQTGLNTEAFFGQGTRLTVV.

The J gene is TRBJ1-4, the V gene TRBV6-5, with 8 bases aligning to TRBD1. CDR3 size: 14 residues. Trimming cost V 5 bases and J 8 bases; bases outside gene matches: 7. CDR1 MNHEY and CDR2 SVGAGI come from the germline V gene. The CDR3 region is CASSEGRTGEKLFF. The CDR3 nucleotides read TGTGCCAGCAGTGAAGGGAGGACAGGGGAAAAACTGTTTTTT.